This T cell receptor beta chain appears in the sequencing data of a study of T cell changes during pregnancy in multiple sclerosis. The CDR3 has 14 residues. V shed 3 bases and J 6 bases; nucleotides not matched to a gene: 6. Sequencing used immunoSEQ multiplex PCR; TCRdb keeps in-frame clones, though not all of them. The data hold around 56,000 clones, with 90% observed a single time. The chain recombines TRBV23-1 with TRBJ2-7; TRBD1 matches 9 bases. TRBV23-1 is labeled an ORF, and its function is uncertain. The input for sequencing was peripheral blood, taken in the first trimester of pregnancy. The clonotype comes from a female donor in good health, enrolled as a control in a pregnancy study. The CDR3 sequence: CASSQGTGYREQYF. CDR3 DNA sequence: TGCGCCAGCAGTCAGGGGACAGGGTATCGCGAGCAGTACTTC.